Below are 21 T cell receptor beta chains sequenced from a single sample in a study of T cell responses to AZD1222 COVID-19 vaccine. The repertoire was sequenced with immunoSEQ multiplex PCR; TCRdb's copy has only in-frame clones and lacks some. Among approximately 150,000 clones listed, 90% to 95% were seen once. The starting material was peripheral blood, obtained on day 0 of AZD1222 vaccination. The source is an adult in good health.

The gene calls are TRBV7-9 and TRBJ1-1; D unresolved. Germline-derived CDR1 and CDR2 are SEHNR and FQNEAQ (reference sequence). The length of the CDR3 is 16 residues. Trimming shortened V by 6 bases and J by 1 base, and 18 bases separated the two germline ends. The CDR3 reads CASRAKPTGRNTEAFF. For the CDR3, the DNA is TGTGCCAGCAGGGCCAAGCCGACGGGCAGGAACACTGAAGCTTTCTTT.

V and J are TRBV5-4 and TRBJ1-2, with a weak D call TRBD1 (6 bases). The CDR3 contains 13 residues. Deletions cut 0 bases from V and 4 bases from J, with 7 bases between. The V gene's germline CDR1 is SGHNT and CDR2 YYREEE (reference sequence). The CDR3 sequence: CASSLARGYGYTF. The CDR3 DNA reads as TGTGCCAGCAGCTTGGCCAGGGGCTATGGCTACACCTTC.

The chain joins TRBV28 to TRBJ1-2; TRBD1 aligns across 9 bases. This CDR3 is 14 amino acids long. CDR1 is MDHEN, CDR2 SYDVKM, per germline. V lost 6 bases to trimming and J lost 8 bases; unmatched junction nucleotides: 10. The CDR3 sequence: CASSSGTGSKGYTF. The CDR3 DNA reads TGTGCCAGCAGCTCCGGGACAGGGTCGAAAGGCTACACCTTC.

This chain connects TRBV4-1 to TRBJ1-3; 8 nucleotides line up with TRBD1. The CDR3 length is 15 residues. Trimming took 2 bases from V and 2 from J; bases not matched to a gene: 2. Germline values: CDR1 MGHRA, CDR2 YSYEKL. As DNA, the CDR3 is TGCGCCAGCAGCCAAACACAGGGGGCTGGAAACACCATATATTTT. Amino acid sequence: CASSQTQGAGNTIYF.

V gene TRBV19 combines with J gene TRBJ1-5; maybe TRBD1 (6 bases). CDR3 length: 15 amino acids. The V end lost 6 bases, the J end lost 1 base, and 13 bases lay between the germline ends. Looked up from germline, CDR1 is LNHDA and CDR2 is SQIVND (reference sequence). CDR3 in DNA: TGTGCCAGTAGCCCAGGGGATCAAAGCAATCAGCCCCAGCATTTT. Protein sequence: CASSPGDQSNQPQHF.

This clone has only one observation. The gene calls are TRBV30 and TRBJ1-5, with D tentatively TRBD1 (5 bases). The CDR3 totals 16 residues. Trimming took 5 bases from V and 2 from J, leaving 19 bases between them. Germline CDR1 and CDR2: GTSNPN and SVGIG (reference sequence). As DNA, the CDR3 is TGTGCCTGGGGGGGAGGCCCAGGAGGAGGCAATCAGCCCCAGCATTTT. Its translation is CAWGGGPGGGNQPQHF.

The chain combines TRBV3-1 (or the pseudogene TRBV3-2) with TRBJ2-7; 9 nucleotides align to TRBD1. The length of the CDR3 is 14 residues. V trimming: 4 bases; J trimming: 1 base; junction bases outside the gene matches: 2. Looked up from germline, CDR1 is LGHDT and CDR2 is YNNKEL (reference sequence). CDR3 amino acids: CASSRDRASYEQYF. Here the CDR3 DNA reads TGTGCCAGCAGCCGGGACAGGGCTTCCTACGAGCAGTACTTC.

This chain links TRBV30 with TRBJ2-5; possible D gene TRBD1, 6 bases. Trimming took 4 bases from V and 3 from J, leaving 15 bases between them. Germline V gene data show CDR1 as GTSNPN and CDR2 as SVGIG (reference sequence). The CDR3 runs to 14 residues. Written as DNA, the CDR3 is TGTGCCTGGAAGTTCAGGGGAATGGAAGAGACCCAGTACTTC. This codes for CAWKFRGMEETQYF.

This sequence joins TRBV18 and TRBJ2-6; a possible D gene is TRBD1 (5 bases). CDR1 and CDR2 (germline): KGHSH, LQKENI. V shed 2 bases and J shed 4 bases, with 9 bases lying between them. The CDR3 has 15 amino acids. The CDR3 spells CASSPVGHGANVLTF. The DNA of the CDR3 is TGTGCCAGCTCACCAGTGGGGCACGGGGCCAACGTCCTGACTTTC.

The V gene is TRBV29-1, the J gene TRBJ2-3, with a tentative D call TRBD2 (6 bases). CDR3 length: 13 amino acids. Trimming removed 8 bases at V and 10 bases at J, with 22 bases between. Germline V gene data show CDR1 as SQVTM and CDR2 as ANQGSEA. CDR3 DNA: TGCAGCATCGCGGGACCGTCGAGCTTGTCGCAGTATTTT. It codes for CSIAGPSSLSQYF.

The rearrangement uses TRBV6-5 and TRBJ1-1, with D tentatively TRBD1 (6 bases). The CDR3 length is 14 residues. Germline values: CDR1 MNHEY, CDR2 SVGAGI. V lost 8 bases to trimming and J lost 0 bases, with 13 bases between them. Here the CDR3 DNA reads TGTGCCAGCTCCGGACAGACACTGAACACTGAAGCTTTCTTT. Translated: CASSGQTLNTEAFF.

The rearrangement uses TRBV4-1 and TRBJ2-7; 9 nucleotides agree with TRBD2. Germline trimming cut 4 bases from V and 7 bases from J; bases unmatched to any gene: 11. CDR1 MGHRA and CDR2 YSYEKL come from the germline V gene. The CDR3 has 15 residues. The CDR3 bases are TGCGCCAGCAGCCGGAGCGTAGCGGGGGTAGGAGAGCAGTACTTC. Amino acids: CASSRSVAGVGEQYF.

V usage is TRBV5-1 and J usage is TRBJ1-3; D possibly corresponds to TRBD1 (5 bases). Germline CDR1 and CDR2: SGHRS and YFSETQ. The length of the CDR3 is 18 residues. The V end lost 0 bases, the J end lost 0 bases, and 16 bases lay between the germline ends. For the CDR3, the DNA is TGCGCCAGCAGCTTGGAAGGGGCCACTCGTTTCTCTGGAAACACCATATATTTT. The encoded protein is CASSLEGATRFSGNTIYF.

This clone is a singleton in its sample. The chain links TRBV9 to TRBJ1-1, with 7 bases that match TRBD1. The CDR3 totals 16 residues. V dropped 3 bases and J dropped 2; count of bases not matched to a gene: 10. Germline CDR1 and CDR2: SGDLS and YYNGEE. CDR3 in DNA: TGTGCCAGCAGCGGGACCCGAGGGGGCCTTAACACTGAAGCTTTCTTT. This translates into CASSGTRGGLNTEAFF.

The genes are TRBV15 and TRBJ2-1; 10 positions match TRBD2. The germline V gene encodes CDR1 LNHNV and CDR2 YYDKDF (reference sequence). J gave up 3 bases and V 3 bases, and 11 bases lay outside the gene matches. CDR3 length: 18 amino acids. CDR3 DNA: TGTGCCACCAGCAGTTCTAGCGGGGGCCTCCTTCTCTACAATGAGCAGTTCTTC. As protein: CATSSSSGGLLLYNEQFF.

The CDR3 loop is CASSPFSIMNTGELFF. The CDR3 DNA follows: TGCGCCAGCAGCCCATTCTCCATTATGAACACCGGGGAGCTGTTTTTT. The chain couples TRBV5-1 to TRBJ2-2; no reliable D call. Trimming took 4 bases from V and 1 from J, leaving 14 bases between them. CDR3 length equals 16 residues. CDR1 and CDR2 (germline): SGHRS, YFSETQ.

The J gene is TRBJ1-2, the V gene TRBV3-1 (or the pseudogene TRBV3-2); a weak D match, TRBD1 (6 bases). Germline V gene lookup returns CDR1 LGHDT and CDR2 YNNKEL (reference sequence). The CDR3 covers 16 residues. V lost 0 bases and J lost 5, with 16 bases in between. The CDR3 DNA follows: TGTGCCAGCAGCCAAGACCTAGGGGGGCGGGGATATGGCTACACCTTC. Amino acids: CASSQDLGGRGYGYTF.

The CDR3 reads CATGRQGVVGTEAFF. DNA of the CDR3: TGTGCCACAGGTAGACAGGGAGTGGTTGGCACTGAAGCTTTCTTT. V gene TRBV7-9 combines with J gene TRBJ1-1; TRBD1 aligns across 7 bases. CDR1 SEHNR and CDR2 FQNEAQ come from the germline V gene (reference sequence). V was pared by 10 bases and J by 4 bases, with 15 bases of the junction left unmatched. This CDR3 contains 15 residues.

V usage is TRBV6-5 and J usage is TRBJ2-2; the match to TRBD1 covers 7 bases. V was clipped by 8 bases and J by 1 base; unmatched bases: 4. The CDR3 covers 14 residues. Germline V gives CDR1 MNHEY, CDR2 SVGAGI. The CDR3 here is CASGRDRNTGELFF. The CDR3 coding sequence is TGTGCCAGCGGCCGGGACAGGAACACCGGGGAGCTGTTTTTT.

This clone has just a few counts. The chain uses TRBV28 and TRBJ1-2, with D perhaps matching TRBD1 (6 bases). The germline V gene encodes CDR1 MDHEN and CDR2 SYDVKM. The CDR3 length is 13 residues. V lost 6 bases and J 3 bases, leaving 11 bases between the germline ends. The CDR3 here is CASRTGQYYGYTF. The CDR3 region has the DNA TGTGCCAGCAGGACCGGACAGTACTATGGCTACACCTTC.

The chain has TRBV12-5 and TRBJ1-5; no firm D call. The length of the CDR3 is 13 residues. CDR1 LGHNT and CDR2 FRNRAP come from the germline V gene. Deletions cut 0 bases from V and 6 bases from J, with 6 bases between. The CDR3 coding sequence is TGTGCTAGTGGTTTGGTACTAGGTCAGCCCCAGCATTTT. Encoded protein: CASGLVLGQPQHF.